The entry below describes one T cell receptor (beta chain). The antigen remains unidentified. All donors qualified as healthy HIV-negative adults and had experienced no recent acute infections or vaccinations. This sample was included in a study of shared clonotypes between healthy human individuals. Study-level points and caveats: Owing to a small donor count, the genetic and exposure-history diversity represented was limited. Clonotype sharing among the donors was expected to vary with sequencing depth.

V was shortened by 0 bases and J by 2 bases, with 4 bases between the two germline ends. The CDR3 length is 12 residues. Germline-derived CDR1 and CDR2 are GTSNPN and SVGIG (reference sequence). Researchers ran the assay at a deep level. Sequenced by immunoSEQ multiplex PCR; TCRdb stores in-frame clones only, minus some. The sample contains approximately 320,000 clones, about nine tenths of which appear only once. The source of this sequence is a man aged 18 to 35 in good health. Sequenced sample: memory CD8+ T cells sorted from blood. Subset indicated: CD45RO+ cells pooled with CCR7-negative TemRA cells. This chain links TRBV30 with TRBJ1-2; unclear D gene. CDR3 region: CAWSVQNYGYTF. DNA of the CDR3: TGTGCCTGGAGTGTACAGAACTATGGCTACACCTTC.